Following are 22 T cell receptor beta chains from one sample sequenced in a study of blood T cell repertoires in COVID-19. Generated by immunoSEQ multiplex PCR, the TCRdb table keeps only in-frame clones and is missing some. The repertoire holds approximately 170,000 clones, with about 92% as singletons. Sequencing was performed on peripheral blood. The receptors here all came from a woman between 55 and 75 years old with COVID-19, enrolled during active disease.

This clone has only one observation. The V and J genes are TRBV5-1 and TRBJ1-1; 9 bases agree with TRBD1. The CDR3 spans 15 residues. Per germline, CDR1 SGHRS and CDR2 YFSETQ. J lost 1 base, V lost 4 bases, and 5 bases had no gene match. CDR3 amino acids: CASSLRQGGNTEAFF. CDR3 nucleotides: TGCGCCAGCAGCCTGCGACAGGGGGGGAACACTGAAGCTTTCTTT.

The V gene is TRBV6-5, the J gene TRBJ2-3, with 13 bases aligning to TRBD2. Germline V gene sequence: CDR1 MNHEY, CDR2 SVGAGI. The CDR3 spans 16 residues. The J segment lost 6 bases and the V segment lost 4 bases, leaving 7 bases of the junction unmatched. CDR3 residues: CASSFTSGGDYDTQYF. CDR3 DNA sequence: TGTGCCAGCAGTTTTACTAGCGGGGGGGATTATGATACGCAGTATTTT.

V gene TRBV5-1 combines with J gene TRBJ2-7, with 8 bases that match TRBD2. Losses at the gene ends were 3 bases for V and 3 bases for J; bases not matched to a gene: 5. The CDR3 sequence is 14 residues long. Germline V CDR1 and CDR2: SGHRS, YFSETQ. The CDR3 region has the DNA TGCGCCAGCAGCTCCTTAGCGGGGAGCTACGAGCAGTACTTC. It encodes CASSSLAGSYEQYF.

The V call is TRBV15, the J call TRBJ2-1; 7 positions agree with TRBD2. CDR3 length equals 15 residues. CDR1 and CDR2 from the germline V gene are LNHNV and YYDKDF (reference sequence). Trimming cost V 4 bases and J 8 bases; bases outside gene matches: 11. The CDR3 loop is CATSNTSVRRDEQFF. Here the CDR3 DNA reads TGTGCCACCAGCAATACTAGCGTAAGGCGGGATGAGCAGTTCTTC.

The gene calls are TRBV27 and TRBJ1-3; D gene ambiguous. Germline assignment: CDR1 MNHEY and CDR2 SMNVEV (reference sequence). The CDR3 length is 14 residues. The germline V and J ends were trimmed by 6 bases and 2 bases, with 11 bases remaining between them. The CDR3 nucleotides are TGTGCCAGCAGAGGTCTTCAGGCTGGAAACACCATATATTTT. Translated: CASRGLQAGNTIYF.

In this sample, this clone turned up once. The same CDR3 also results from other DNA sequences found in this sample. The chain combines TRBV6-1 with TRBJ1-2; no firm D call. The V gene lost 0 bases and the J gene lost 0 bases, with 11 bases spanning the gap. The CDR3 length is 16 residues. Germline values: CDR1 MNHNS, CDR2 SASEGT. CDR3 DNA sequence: TGTGCCAGCAGTGAAGCGCTTCGGGGAGCTAACTATGGCTACACCTTC. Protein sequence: CASSEALRGANYGYTF.

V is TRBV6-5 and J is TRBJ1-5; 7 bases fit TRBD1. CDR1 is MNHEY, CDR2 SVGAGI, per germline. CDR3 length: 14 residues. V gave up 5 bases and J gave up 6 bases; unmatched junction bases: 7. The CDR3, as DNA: TGTGCCAGCAGTAAACAGGGGACAAGTCAGCCCCAGCATTTT. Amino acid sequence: CASSKQGTSQPQHF.

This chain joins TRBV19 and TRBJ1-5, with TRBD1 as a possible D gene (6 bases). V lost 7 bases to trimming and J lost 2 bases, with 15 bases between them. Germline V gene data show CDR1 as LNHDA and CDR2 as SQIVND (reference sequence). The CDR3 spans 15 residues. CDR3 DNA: TGTGCCAGTAATACAGGGACATACGGCAATCAGCCCCAGCATTTT. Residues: CASNTGTYGNQPQHF.

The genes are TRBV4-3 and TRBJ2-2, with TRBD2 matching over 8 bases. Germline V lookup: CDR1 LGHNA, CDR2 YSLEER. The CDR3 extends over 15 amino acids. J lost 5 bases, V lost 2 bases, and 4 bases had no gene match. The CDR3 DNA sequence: TGCGCCAGCAGCCAACTCGCGGGGGGTACCGGGGAGCTGTTTTTT. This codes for CASSQLAGGTGELFF.

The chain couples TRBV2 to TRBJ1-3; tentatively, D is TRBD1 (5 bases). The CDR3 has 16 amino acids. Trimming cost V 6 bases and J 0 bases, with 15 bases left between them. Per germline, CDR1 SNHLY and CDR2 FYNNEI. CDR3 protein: CASREGIRTSGNTIYF. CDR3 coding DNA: TGTGCCAGCAGGGAGGGGATTCGGACCTCTGGAAACACCATATATTTT.

In DNA, the CDR3 is TGCGCCAGCAGCCAAGATGGGCCCGAAAACACCGGGGAGCTGTTTTTT. Translation gives CASSQDGPENTGELFF. The rearrangement joins TRBV4-3 to TRBJ2-2; D remains ambiguous. The V end was cut by 0 bases, the J end by 2 bases, with 10 bases between. The CDR3 sequence is 16 residues long. Germline CDR1 reads LGHNA; CDR2 reads YSLEER.

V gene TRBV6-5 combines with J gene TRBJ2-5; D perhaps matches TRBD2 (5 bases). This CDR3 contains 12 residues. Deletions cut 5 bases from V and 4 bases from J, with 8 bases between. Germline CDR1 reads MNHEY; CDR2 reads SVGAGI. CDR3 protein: CASSPEGETQYF. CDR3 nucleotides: TGTGCCAGCAGTCCCGAGGGAGAGACCCAGTACTTC.

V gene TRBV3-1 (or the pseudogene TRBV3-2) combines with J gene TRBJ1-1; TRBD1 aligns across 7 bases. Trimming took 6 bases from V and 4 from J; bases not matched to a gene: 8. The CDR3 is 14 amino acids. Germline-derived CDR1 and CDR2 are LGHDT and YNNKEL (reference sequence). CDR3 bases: TGTGCCAGCAGGGTCACAGGGGCCGCCACTGAAGCTTTCTTT. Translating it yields CASRVTGAATEAFF.

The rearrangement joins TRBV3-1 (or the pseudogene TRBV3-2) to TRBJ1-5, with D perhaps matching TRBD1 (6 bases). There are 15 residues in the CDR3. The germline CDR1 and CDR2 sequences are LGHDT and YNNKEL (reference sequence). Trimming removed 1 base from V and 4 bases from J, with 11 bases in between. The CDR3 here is CASSQGPRGNQPQHF. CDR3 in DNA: TGTGCCAGCAGCCAAGGGCCGAGGGGGAATCAGCCCCAGCATTTT.

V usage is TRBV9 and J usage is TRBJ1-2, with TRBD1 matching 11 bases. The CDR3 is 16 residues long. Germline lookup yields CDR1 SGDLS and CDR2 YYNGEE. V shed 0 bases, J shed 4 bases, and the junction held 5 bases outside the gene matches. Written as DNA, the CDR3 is TGTGCCAGCAGCGTAGGGGGACAGGGGGTATTCTATGGCTACACCTTC. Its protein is CASSVGGQGVFYGYTF.

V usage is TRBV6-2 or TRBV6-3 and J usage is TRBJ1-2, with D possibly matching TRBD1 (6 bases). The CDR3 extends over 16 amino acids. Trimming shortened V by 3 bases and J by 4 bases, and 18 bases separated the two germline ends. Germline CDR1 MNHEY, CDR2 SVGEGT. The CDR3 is CASSYLQGGPPYGYTF. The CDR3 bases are TGTGCCAGCAGTTATCTACAGGGCGGGCCGCCCTATGGCTACACCTTC.

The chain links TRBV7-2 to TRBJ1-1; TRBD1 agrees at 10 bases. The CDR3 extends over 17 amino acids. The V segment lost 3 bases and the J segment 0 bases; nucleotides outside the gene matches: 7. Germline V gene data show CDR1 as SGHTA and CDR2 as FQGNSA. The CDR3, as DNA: TGTGCCAGCAGCTTTTCGGACAGGGGGGCTATGAACACTGAAGCTTTCTTT. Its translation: CASSFSDRGAMNTEAFF.

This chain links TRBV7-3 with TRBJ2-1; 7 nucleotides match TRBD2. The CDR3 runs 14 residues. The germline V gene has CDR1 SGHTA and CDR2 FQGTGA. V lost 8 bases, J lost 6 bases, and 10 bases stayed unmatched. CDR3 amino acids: CASGDSGAGNEQFF. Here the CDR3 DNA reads TGTGCCAGCGGCGACAGCGGGGCAGGCAATGAGCAGTTCTTC.

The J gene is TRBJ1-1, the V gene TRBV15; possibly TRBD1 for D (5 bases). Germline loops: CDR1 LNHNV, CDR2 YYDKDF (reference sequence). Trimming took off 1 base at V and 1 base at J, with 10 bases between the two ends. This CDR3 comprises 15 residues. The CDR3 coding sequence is TGTGCCACCAGCAGAGGCAGGGCGGCGAACACTGAAGCTTTCTTT. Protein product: CATSRGRAANTEAFF.

The CDR3 spells CASSLASHSSYEQYF. Written as DNA, the CDR3 is TGTGCCAGCAGCTTAGCATCCCACAGCTCCTACGAGCAGTACTTC. The chain joins TRBV7-2 to TRBJ2-7; D not resolved. This CDR3 is built from 15 residues. Germline CDR1 SGHTA, CDR2 FQGNSA. Trimming took 0 bases from V and 0 from J, leaving 9 bases between them.

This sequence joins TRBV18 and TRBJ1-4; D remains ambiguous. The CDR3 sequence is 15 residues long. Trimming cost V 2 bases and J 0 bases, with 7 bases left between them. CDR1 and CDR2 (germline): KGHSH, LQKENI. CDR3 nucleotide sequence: TGTGCCAGCTCACCATTCGCAGCAACTAATGAAAAACTGTTTTTT. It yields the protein CASSPFAATNEKLFF.

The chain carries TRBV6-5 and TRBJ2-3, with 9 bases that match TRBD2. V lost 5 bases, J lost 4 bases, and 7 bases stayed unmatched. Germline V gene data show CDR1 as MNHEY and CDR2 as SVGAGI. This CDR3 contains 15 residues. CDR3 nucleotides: TGTGCCAGCAGTCAGCGGGGGGCGAAGGCAGATACGCAGTATTTT. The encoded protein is CASSQRGAKADTQYF.